Below are 23 T cell receptor beta chains sequenced from a single sample in a study of Tregs in tolerant kidney transplant recipients. These receptors' antigens are unknown. Generated by immunoSEQ multiplex PCR, the TCRdb table keeps only in-frame clones and is missing some. This sample has just under 45,000 clones, with roughly 96% found just once. Sequenced sample: Tregs from blood cultured with allogeneic cells. Receptors were obtained from a human donor in good health.

The chain couples TRBV7-3 to TRBJ2-2; D not resolved. The CDR3 consists of 13 residues. Per germline, CDR1 SGHTA and CDR2 FQGTGA. V dropped 5 bases and J dropped 4 bases, with 8 bases sitting between them. This CDR3 reads CASSRNFTGELFF. CDR3 DNA: TGTGCCAGCAGCCGAAATTTCACCGGGGAGCTGTTTTTT.

The chain carries TRBV6-9 and TRBJ1-1; TRBD1 might be the D (5 bases). The CDR3 has 14 residues. V lost 7 bases and J lost 2, with 14 bases in between. Per the germline V gene, CDR1 is MNHGY and CDR2 is SVAAGI. The CDR3 coding sequence is TGTGCCAGCACCCCGGGACGGAGAAACACTGAAGCTTTCTTT. Its translation: CASTPGRRNTEAFF.

The V call is TRBV5-1, the J call TRBJ1-1; 8 bases line up with TRBD1. V gave up 6 bases and J gave up 3 bases; unmatched junction bases: 10. The germline gives CDR1 SGHRS, CDR2 YFSETQ. The CDR3 sequence is 15 residues long. The CDR3 loop reads CASNIQGVGHTEAFF. The DNA of the CDR3 is TGCGCCAGCAACATACAGGGGGTCGGGCACACTGAAGCTTTCTTT.

The J gene is TRBJ2-1, the V gene TRBV7-2; maybe TRBD2 (5 bases). Trimming removed 5 bases at V and 0 bases at J, with 11 bases between. The length of the CDR3 is 15 residues. Germline CDR1 and CDR2: SGHTA and FQGNSA. In DNA form, the CDR3 reads TGTGCCAGCAGCGCCCGAGGGTTCTCCTACAATGAGCAGTTCTTC. This translates into CASSARGFSYNEQFF.

This clone turned up a few times. V is TRBV2 and J is TRBJ1-2, with 7 bases lining up with TRBD1. The CDR3 consists of 13 residues. Germline V lookup: CDR1 SNHLY, CDR2 FYNNEI. Trimming took 6 bases from V and 8 from J; bases not matched to a gene: 9. The CDR3 reads CASRDQGGRGYTF. CDR3 nucleotides: TGTGCCAGCAGGGACCAGGGGGGAAGGGGCTACACCTTC.

The rearrangement uses TRBV28 and TRBJ1-4, with 8 nucleotides matching TRBD1. This CDR3 spans 16 amino acids. Losses at the gene ends were 6 bases for V and 7 bases for J; bases not matched to a gene: 13. In germline, CDR1 is MDHEN, CDR2 SYDVKM. In DNA form, the CDR3 reads TGTGCCAGCAGCCCCACCCCGACAGGGGTCCTTGAAAAACTGTTTTTT. It translates to CASSPTPTGVLEKLFF. Drawing the rest from reference TRBV28 and TRBJ1-4, the complete variable domain is DVKVTQSSRYLVKRTGEKVFLECVQDMDHENMFWYRQDPGLGLRLIYFSYDVKMKEKGDIPEGYSVSREKKERFSLILESASTNQTSMYLCASSPTPTGVLEKLFFGSGTQLSVL.

This chain joins TRBV5-1 and TRBJ2-3, with D possibly being TRBD1 or TRBD2 (5 bases each). V lost 6 bases and J lost 3, with 14 bases in between. This CDR3 contains 14 residues. Germline V gene sequence: CDR1 SGHRS, CDR2 YFSETQ. The CDR3 spells CASNWGTPTDTQYF. Here the CDR3 DNA reads TGCGCCAGCAACTGGGGGACCCCAACAGATACGCAGTATTTT.

The chain recombines TRBV29-1 with TRBJ1-4; TRBD1 might be the D (6 bases). The CDR3 runs to 14 residues. With 5 bases removed from V and 6 bases from J, the gap between germline ends came to 16 bases. The germline gives CDR1 SQVTM, CDR2 ANQGSEA. As DNA, the CDR3 is TGCAGCGTTATGCAGACAGGCCGTGATGAAAAACTGTTTTTT. It yields the protein CSVMQTGRDEKLFF. The full variable domain, rest sourced from reference TRBV29-1 and TRBJ1-4, is SAVISQKPSRDICQRGTSLTIQCQVDSQVTMMFWYRQQPGQSLTLIATANQGSEATYESGFVIDKFPISRPNLTFSTLTVSNMSPEDSSIYLCSVMQTGRDEKLFFGSGTQLSVL.

This clone has only one observation. Germline is not matched at one junction end, which may reflect a read error. The same CDR3 arises from other DNA sequences in this sample as well. The chain has TRBV11-2 and TRBJ2-2, with D hard to call. Germline V lookup: CDR1 SGHAT, CDR2 FQNNGV. This CDR3 comprises 18 residues. CDR3 DNA: TGCGCCAGCAGCCCCCTTTTCTCGGGTGTCGGGAACACCGGGGAGCTGTTTTTT. This gives the protein CASSPLFSGVGNTGELFF.

This chain joins TRBV6-6 and TRBJ1-3, with D perhaps matching TRBD1 (6 bases). Germline lookup yields CDR1 MNHNY and CDR2 SVGAGI (reference sequence). The ends were cut back, 2 bases at V and 3 bases at J, with 11 bases in the middle. This CDR3 spans 15 amino acids. The DNA for the CDR3 is TGTGCCAGCAGTTACGGGGGGCGGAGTGGAAACACCATATATTTT. It yields the protein CASSYGGRSGNTIYF.

This sequence joins TRBV19 and TRBJ1-5; 10 positions agree with TRBD1. The trim removed 4 bases at V and 3 bases at J, leaving 6 bases unmatched. This CDR3 is built from 16 residues. The V gene's germline CDR1 is LNHDA and CDR2 SQIVND (reference sequence). In nucleotides, the CDR3 is TGTGCCAGTAGTACGGACAGGGGGATTGTCAATCAGCCCCAGCATTTT. Amino acid sequence: CASSTDRGIVNQPQHF.

The chain recombines TRBV5-4 with TRBJ2-2; 8 bases map to TRBD2. The V gene end was trimmed by 5 bases and the J gene end by 5 bases; junction bases not matched to a gene: 8. The germline gives CDR1 SGHNT, CDR2 YYREEE (reference sequence). CDR3 size: 15 residues. This CDR3 reads CASSPSGRETGELFF. CDR3 DNA sequence: TGTGCCAGCAGTCCGAGCGGGAGAGAAACCGGGGAGCTGTTTTTT.

V and J are TRBV18 and TRBJ1-2, with 10 bases identical to TRBD1. Germline-derived CDR1 and CDR2 are KGHSH and LQKENI. V shed 6 bases, J shed 4 bases, and the junction held 8 bases outside the gene matches. The CDR3 length is 15 residues. DNA of the CDR3: TGTGCCAGCTCCTTCGGACAGGGGGTTAGCTATGGCTACACCTTC. Its protein is CASSFGQGVSYGYTF.

The chain uses TRBV18 and TRBJ2-2; D is ambiguous. The CDR3 extends over 16 amino acids. Germline lookup yields CDR1 KGHSH and CDR2 LQKENI. Trimming took off 3 bases at V and 3 bases at J, with 14 bases between the two ends. The CDR3 nucleotides are TGTGCCAGCTCACCTCGTCCTGGGCCTGACACCGGGGAGCTGTTTTTT. Its translation is CASSPRPGPDTGELFF.

J is TRBJ2-7 and V is TRBV27; 10 positions agree with TRBD1. The CDR3 sequence is 14 residues long. Germline V gene lookup returns CDR1 MNHEY and CDR2 SMNVEV (reference sequence). The junction had 3 bases not matched to a gene; V was cut back by 5 bases and J by 2 bases. The CDR3 region is CASSATGGAYEQYV. The CDR3 DNA follows: TGTGCCAGCAGTGCGACAGGGGGCGCCTACGAGCAGTACGTC.

V usage is TRBV7-2 and J usage is TRBJ2-7; 12 bases line up with TRBD2. V gave up 5 bases and J gave up 1 base; unmatched junction bases: 6. The CDR3 extends over 16 amino acids. Germline-derived CDR1 and CDR2 are SGHTA and FQGNSA. The CDR3, as DNA: TGTGCCAGCAGCGCCCCGACTAGCGGGGGATCCTACGAGCAGTACTTC. Its translation is CASSAPTSGGSYEQYF.

This sequence joins TRBV30 and TRBJ1-2; D is undetermined. Trimming removed 0 bases at V and 7 bases at J, with 15 bases between. Germline values: CDR1 GTSNPN, CDR2 SVGIG (reference sequence). This CDR3 has 14 amino acids. The CDR3: CAWSVQGRMGGYTF. The CDR3 region has the DNA TGTGCCTGGAGTGTACAAGGACGAATGGGTGGCTACACCTTC.

The chain couples TRBV11-1 to TRBJ2-3, with D possibly being TRBD1 or TRBD2 (5 bases each). Trimming removed 4 bases at V and 6 bases at J, with 14 bases between. The CDR3 is 14 amino acids. CDR1 SGHAT and CDR2 FQDESV come from the germline V gene (reference sequence). DNA for the CDR3: TGTGCCAGCAGCTCGGGACCGAATCACGATACGCAGTATTTT. It specifies CASSSGPNHDTQYF.

V is TRBV2 and J is TRBJ1-1; D is unresolved. V lost 6 bases and J 0 bases, leaving 8 bases between the germline ends. Germline CDR1 is SNHLY and CDR2 is FYNNEI. This CDR3 has 13 residues. The CDR3 here is CASRPEMNTEAFF. The DNA for the CDR3 is TGTGCCAGCAGGCCAGAGATGAACACTGAAGCTTTCTTT. Full variable domain (remainder filled in from reference TRBV2 and TRBJ1-1): EPEVTQTPSHQVTQMGQEVILRCVPISNHLYFYWYRQILGQKVEFLVSFYNNEISEKSEIFDDQFSVERPDGSNFTLKIRSTKLEDSAMYFCASRPEMNTEAFFGQGTRLTVV.

The chain has TRBV6-5 and TRBJ1-1, with D hard to call. Germline assignment: CDR1 MNHEY and CDR2 SVGAGI. The V gene lost 2 bases and the J gene lost 8 bases, with 15 bases spanning the gap. The CDR3 is made up of 14 amino acids. The CDR3 nucleotides are TGTGCCAGCAGTTACCCGGGAGGGCTCAGGGAAGCTTTCTTT. This codes for CASSYPGGLREAFF.

The V gene is TRBV18, the J gene TRBJ1-3, with D hard to call. The V gene's germline CDR1 is KGHSH and CDR2 LQKENI. V was shortened by 5 bases and J by 0 bases, with 8 bases between the two germline ends. The CDR3 sequence is 14 residues long. Here the CDR3 reads CASSAASSGNTIYF. CDR3 in DNA: TGTGCCAGCTCAGCAGCATCCTCTGGAAACACCATATATTTT.

The chain links TRBV2 to TRBJ1-5, with D hard to call. The V end lost 5 bases, the J end lost 3 bases, and 8 bases lay between the germline ends. CDR1 and CDR2 (germline): SNHLY, FYNNEI. This CDR3 comprises 13 residues. This chain's CDR3 is CASSTGSNQPQHF. In DNA form, the CDR3 reads TGTGCCAGCAGTACTGGTTCCAATCAGCCCCAGCATTTT. Filled out from reference TRBV2 and TRBJ1-5, the complete variable domain reads EPEVTQTPSHQVTQMGQEVILRCVPISNHLYFYWYRQILGQKVEFLVSFYNNEISEKSEIFDDQFSVERPDGSNFTLKIRSTKLEDSAMYFCASSTGSNQPQHFGDGTRLSIL.

The chain is built from TRBV2 and TRBJ2-7; D unresolved. This CDR3 comprises 16 residues. The V and J ends lost 5 bases and 4 bases respectively, with 21 bases between them. Germline V gene lookup returns CDR1 SNHLY and CDR2 FYNNEI. The CDR3: CASSSDWPPPSYEQYF. The CDR3 nucleotides are TGTGCCAGCAGTTCCGACTGGCCCCCTCCTTCTTACGAGCAGTACTTC. The whole variable domain, filled in from reference TRBV2 and TRBJ2-7, reads EPEVTQTPSHQVTQMGQEVILRCVPISNHLYFYWYRQILGQKVEFLVSFYNNEISEKSEIFDDQFSVERPDGSNFTLKIRSTKLEDSAMYFCASSSDWPPPSYEQYFGPGTRLTVT.